This TCR beta chain comes out of a study of blood T cell repertoires in COVID-19. About the research overall: COVID-19 samples from acute and convalescent phases originated in the United States, Italy and Spain. PBMCs, B-cell-depleted T cells, or T cells provided the cDNA or gDNA that made up the material.

Clones were read by immunoSEQ multiplex PCR, and TCRdb kept only the in-frame ones, dropping some. The table records over 200,000 clones, 88% of them present only once. The CDR3 spans 12 residues. Trimming cost V 5 bases and J 8 bases; bases outside gene matches: 4. Germline CDR1 MNHEY, CDR2 SVGAGI. Sequences were obtained from peripheral blood. This TCR was recovered from a man in his 60s who had recovered from COVID-19. J is TRBJ1-2 and V is TRBV6-5; 8 positions agree with TRBD1. The DNA of the CDR3 is TGTGCCAGCAGTCCCGGGACAGGCGGCTACACCTTC. This codes for CASSPGTGGYTF.